This T cell receptor (beta chain) comes out of a study of shared T cell receptors in the human thymus. V lost 8 bases, J lost 9 bases, and 25 bases lay in between. Germline assignment: CDR1 MNHEY and CDR2 SMNVEV (reference sequence). This CDR3 spans 15 amino acids. This clone was detected a few times. Sequenced by immunoSEQ multiplex PCR; TCRdb stores in-frame clones only, minus some. Of hundreds of thousands of clones listed, about 90% are singletons. This sample was also put to use in a study of human thymus T cells. As reported in that work: Donors consisted of healthy Finnish infants (having corrective surgery for congenital heart defects). Resections removed during corrective heart surgery provided the thymus tissue used. Thymic and blood repertoires seemed to show skewed V and J gene use.

The sample comprised thymocytes. The J gene is TRBJ2-5, the V gene TRBV27; possible D gene TRBD1, 6 bases. This TCR derives from a boy in the first two years of life with a congenital heart defect. The CDR3 sequence: CASSTNYQGRRAQYF. CDR3 in DNA: TGTGCCAGCTCTACCAACTATCAGGGGCGGCGGGCCCAGTACTTC.